The 14 T cell receptor beta chains reported below all come from one sample, sequenced in a study of cytomegalovirus exposure and HLA in healthy donors. Primers included in the PCR were 60 Vbeta and 13 Jbeta primers. Clones were sequenced by immunoSEQ multiplex PCR, and TCRdb holds only the in-frame ones, with some missing. This sample contains 170,000 or so clones. The sample consisted of PBMCs. The receptors were gathered from a man aged 25 to 40 in good health and CMV-seronegative.

The chain employs TRBV5-5 and TRBJ1-2, with 9 bases that match TRBD1. Per the germline V gene, CDR1 is SGHKS and CDR2 is YYEKEE (reference sequence). The CDR3 totals 16 residues. V was clipped by 1 base and J by 3 bases; unmatched bases: 7. CDR3 bases: TGTGCCAGCAGCTTGCGAGGACAGGGGATACACTATGGCTACACCTTC. Its protein is CASSLRGQGIHYGYTF.

This rearrangement joins TRBV29-1 to TRBJ1-1; a weak D match, TRBD1 (5 bases). CDR3 length equals 13 residues. Germline V gene lookup returns CDR1 SQVTM and CDR2 ANQGSEA. The V end was cut by 7 bases, the J end by 3 bases, with 15 bases between. This CDR3 is CSAPGQEYTEAFF. The CDR3 coding sequence is TGCAGCGCCCCAGGGCAGGAATACACTGAAGCTTTCTTT.

The V call is TRBV7-6, the J call TRBJ1-3, with D unresolved. This CDR3 is 16 amino acids long. The V gene's germline CDR1 is SGHVS and CDR2 FNYEAQ. V was clipped by 5 bases and J by 0 bases, with 14 bases between them. The CDR3 nucleotides are TGTGCCAGCAGCGCCGGGTCGGGGAGCTCTGGAAACACCATATATTTT. Its protein product is CASSAGSGSSGNTIYF. Together with reference TRBV7-6 and TRBJ1-3, the CDR3 gives the full variable domain: GAGVSQSPRYKVTKRGQDVALRCDPISGHVSLYWYRQALGQGPEFLTYFNYEAQQDKSGLPNDRFSAERPEGSISTLTIQRTEQRDSAMYRCASSAGSGSSGNTIYFGEGSWLTVV.

V and J are TRBV7-3 and TRBJ2-1; the D gene is possibly TRBD1 (7 bases). The V end lost 4 bases, the J end lost 9 bases, and 13 bases lay between the germline ends. Germline V gene data show CDR1 as SGHTA and CDR2 as FQGTGA. This CDR3 is 13 amino acids long. CDR3 bases: TGTGCCAGCAGCTCCCCCAGGGGGGCTGAGCAGTTCTTC. Its protein is CASSSPRGAEQFF.

V and J are TRBV5-8 and TRBJ1-1; D uncertain. CDR3 length equals 13 residues. Deletions cut 2 bases from V and 1 base from J, with 6 bases between. CDR1 is SGHTS, CDR2 YDEGEE, per germline. The DNA for the CDR3 is TGTGCCAGCAGCTTACGGGGGAACACTGAAGCTTTCTTT. Its translation is CASSLRGNTEAFF.

The gene calls are TRBV6-5 and TRBJ2-4, with a possible D match to TRBD2 (6 bases). CDR1 is MNHEY, CDR2 SVGAGI, per germline. The length of the CDR3 is 14 residues. V dropped 6 bases and J dropped 4 bases, with 13 bases sitting between them. The DNA for the CDR3 is TGTGCCAGCAGCGCGGGACTCTCAAAAAACATTCAGTACTTC. Protein: CASSAGLSKNIQYF.

The chain joins TRBV7-2 to TRBJ1-2; a possible D gene is TRBD1 (6 bases). The germline V gene encodes CDR1 SGHTA and CDR2 FQGNSA. CDR3 length: 13 residues. Trimming stripped 1 base from V and 5 bases from J, with 8 bases between. The CDR3 DNA reads as TGTGCCAGCAGCTTAGAAGGGGGATATGGCTACACCTTC. As protein: CASSLEGGYGYTF. Full variable domain (remainder filled in from reference TRBV7-2 and TRBJ1-2): GAGVSQSPSNKVTEKGKDVELRCDPISGHTALYWYRQSLGQGLEFLIYFQGNSAPDKSGLPSDRFSAERTGGSVSTLTIQRTQQEDSAVYLCASSLEGGYGYTFGSGTRLTVV.

The chain combines TRBV27 with TRBJ1-2; 7 bases agree with TRBD1. Germline assignment: CDR1 MNHEY and CDR2 SMNVEV (reference sequence). This CDR3 has 15 residues. J lost 4 bases, V lost 0 bases, and 5 bases had no gene match. CDR3 sequence: CASSLSPGTVYGYTF. CDR3 DNA: TGTGCCAGCAGTTTATCCCCCGGGACAGTCTATGGCTACACCTTC.

This chain uses TRBV19 with TRBJ1-4; no clear D. The V gene's germline CDR1 is LNHDA and CDR2 SQIVND (reference sequence). Trimming removed 3 bases from V and 8 bases from J, with 13 bases in between. The CDR3 runs 14 residues. The DNA for the CDR3 is TGTGCCAGTAGTATTGTGTCTAAACAGGAAAAACTGTTTTTT. This translates into CASSIVSKQEKLFF. Looking up the rest from reference TRBV19 and TRBJ1-4 gives the full variable domain: DGGITQSPKYLFRKEGQNVTLSCEQNLNHDAMYWYRQDPGQGLRLIYYSQIVNDFQKGDIAEGYSVSREKKESFPLTVTSAQKNPTAFYLCASSIVSKQEKLFFGSGTQLSVL.

This rearrangement joins TRBV6-1 to TRBJ1-2; 8 nucleotides match TRBD1. The germline gives CDR1 MNHNS, CDR2 SASEGT. Germline trimming cut 6 bases from V and 7 bases from J; bases unmatched to any gene: 13. CDR3 length equals 15 residues. The CDR3 reads CASSIGNRGYTGYTF. The CDR3 coding sequence is TGTGCCAGCAGCATCGGCAACAGGGGGTACACTGGCTACACCTTC.

The chain joins TRBV5-6 to TRBJ2-5; TRBD2 might be the D (6 bases). The V gene's germline CDR1 is SGHDT and CDR2 YYEEEE. The V end lost 2 bases, the J end lost 4 bases, and 9 bases lay between the germline ends. This CDR3 spans 13 amino acids. DNA of the CDR3: TGTGCCAGCAGCTTTGTCGGGAGAGAGACCCAGTACTTC. Protein: CASSFVGRETQYF.

V is TRBV29-1 and J is TRBJ2-7; D is unresolved. Trimming removed 7 bases at V and 2 bases at J, with 15 bases between. Germline lookup yields CDR1 SQVTM and CDR2 ANQGSEA. CDR3 size: 13 residues. CDR3 sequence reads: CSAQSDYTYEQYF. The CDR3, as DNA: TGCAGCGCCCAGTCAGATTATACCTACGAGCAGTACTTC.

The V gene is TRBV7-3, the J gene TRBJ1-1, with 8 bases lining up with TRBD1. The CDR3 has 13 amino acids. V gave up 5 bases and J gave up 5 bases; unmatched junction bases: 4. Germline assignment: CDR1 SGHTA and CDR2 FQGTGA. CDR3 sequence (DNA): TGTGCCAGCAGCCGACAGGGGAGGACTGAAGCTTTCTTT. As protein: CASSRQGRTEAFF.

The chain recombines TRBV10-3 with TRBJ1-1; D ambiguous. V was trimmed by 4 bases and J by 6 bases, leaving 15 bases between them. Looked up from germline, CDR1 is ENHRY and CDR2 is SYGVKD. The CDR3 totals 14 residues. The chain's CDR3 is CAISAGQDFAEAFF. For the CDR3, the DNA is TGTGCCATCAGTGCGGGCCAGGACTTCGCTGAAGCTTTCTTT.